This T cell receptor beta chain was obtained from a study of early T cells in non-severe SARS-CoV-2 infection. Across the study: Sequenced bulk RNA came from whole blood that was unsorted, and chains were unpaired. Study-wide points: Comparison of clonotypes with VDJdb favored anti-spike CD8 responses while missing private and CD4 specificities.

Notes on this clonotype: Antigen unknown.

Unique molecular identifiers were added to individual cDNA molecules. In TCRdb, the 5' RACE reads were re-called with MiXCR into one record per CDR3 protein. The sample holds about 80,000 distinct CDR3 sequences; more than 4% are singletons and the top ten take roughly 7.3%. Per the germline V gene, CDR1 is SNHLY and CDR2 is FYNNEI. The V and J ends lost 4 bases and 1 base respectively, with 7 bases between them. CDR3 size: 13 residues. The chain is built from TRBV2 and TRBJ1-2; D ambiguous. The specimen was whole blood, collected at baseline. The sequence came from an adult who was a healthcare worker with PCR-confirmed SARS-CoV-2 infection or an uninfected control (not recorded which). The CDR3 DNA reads TGTGCCAGCAGTGTAAAGAATAACTATGGCTACACCTTC. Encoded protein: CASSVKNNYGYTF.